This T cell receptor (beta chain) stems from a study of regulatory T cells in long-lasting Graves disease. Study as a whole: Persistent Graves' disease denoted over 5 years of antithyroid drugs plus positive TSH receptor antibodies.

Relying on iRepertoire HTBI primers and Arm-PCR of CDR3 regions, the team built TCR beta libraries. TCRdb re-derived calls from the multiplex PCR reads in MiXCR, one entry per CDR3 protein. The table includes a few hundred thousand distinct CDR3 sequences, 20% to 25% detected once. CDR3 length: 15 amino acids. Trimming took off 3 bases at V and 4 bases at J, with 12 bases between the two ends. From germline, CDR1 is LNHDA and CDR2 SQIVND (reference sequence). Time point of the sample: persistent/refractory GD, antithyroid drugs over 5 years with positive TRAb. The TCR library used RNA extracted from PBMCs.

The receptor comes from a female donor with Graves disease. The chain combines TRBV19 with TRBJ1-4; D ambiguous. This specimen consisted of peripheral blood mononuclear cells (PBMCs), obtained when the disease was refractory, from a patient treated with antithyroid drugs. The CDR3 DNA reads as TGTGCCAGTAGTATCCGCGACAACGGTAATGAAAAACTGTTTTTT. Translating it yields CASSIRDNGNEKLFF.